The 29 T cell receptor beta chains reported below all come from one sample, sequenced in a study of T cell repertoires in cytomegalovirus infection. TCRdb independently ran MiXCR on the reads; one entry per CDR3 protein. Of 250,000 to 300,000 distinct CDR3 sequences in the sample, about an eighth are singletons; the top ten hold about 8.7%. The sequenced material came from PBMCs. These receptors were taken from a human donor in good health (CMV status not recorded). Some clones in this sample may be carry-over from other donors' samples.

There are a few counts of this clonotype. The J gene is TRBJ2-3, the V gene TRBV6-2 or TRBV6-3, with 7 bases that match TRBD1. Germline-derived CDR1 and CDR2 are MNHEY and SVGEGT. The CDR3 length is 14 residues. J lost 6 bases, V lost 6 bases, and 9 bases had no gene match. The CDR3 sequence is CASSQDRLRDTQYF. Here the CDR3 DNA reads TGTGCCAGCAGCCAGGACAGGCTCAGGGATACGCAGTATTTT.

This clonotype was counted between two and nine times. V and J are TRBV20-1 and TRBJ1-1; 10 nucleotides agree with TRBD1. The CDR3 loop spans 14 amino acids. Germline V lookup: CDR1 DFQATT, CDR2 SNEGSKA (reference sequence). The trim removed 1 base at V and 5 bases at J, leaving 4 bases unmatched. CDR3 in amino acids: CSARGGQGFTEAFF. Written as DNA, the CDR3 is TGCAGTGCTAGAGGGGGACAGGGGTTTACTGAAGCTTTCTTT.

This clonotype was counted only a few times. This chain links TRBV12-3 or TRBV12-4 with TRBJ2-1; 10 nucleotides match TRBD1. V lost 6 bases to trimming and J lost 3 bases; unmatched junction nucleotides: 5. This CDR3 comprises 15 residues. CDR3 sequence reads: CASRPGTGDYNEQFF. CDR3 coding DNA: TGTGCCAGCAGACCCGGGACAGGGGACTACAATGAGCAGTTCTTC.

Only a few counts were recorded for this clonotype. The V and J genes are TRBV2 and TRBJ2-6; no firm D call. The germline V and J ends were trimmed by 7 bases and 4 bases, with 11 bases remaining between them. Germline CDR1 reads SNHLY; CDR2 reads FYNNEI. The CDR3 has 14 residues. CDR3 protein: CASNHNSGANVLTF. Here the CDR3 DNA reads TGTGCCAGCAACCACAACTCCGGGGCCAACGTCCTGACTTTC.

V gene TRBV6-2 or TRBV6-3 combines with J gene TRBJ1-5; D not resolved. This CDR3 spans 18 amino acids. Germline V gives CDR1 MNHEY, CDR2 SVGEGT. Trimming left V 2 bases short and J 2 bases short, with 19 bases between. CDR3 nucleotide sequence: TGTGCCAGCAGTTACGAGGCTTGGGGTCGAAGGGGCAATCAGCCCCAGCATTTT. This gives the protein CASSYEAWGRRGNQPQHF.

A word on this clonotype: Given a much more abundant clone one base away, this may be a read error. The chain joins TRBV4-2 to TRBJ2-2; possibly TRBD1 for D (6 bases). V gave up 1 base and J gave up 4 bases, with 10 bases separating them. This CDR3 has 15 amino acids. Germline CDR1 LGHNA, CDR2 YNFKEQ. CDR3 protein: CASSQGGQTTGELFF. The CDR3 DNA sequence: TGTGCCAGCAGCCAAGGCGGACAGACCACCGGGGAGCTGTTTTTT.

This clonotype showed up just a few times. CDR3: CSAGVQGFNTEAFF. CDR3 in DNA: TGCAGTGCTGGCGTCCAGGGGTTTAACACTGAAGCTTTCTTT. The chain joins TRBV20-1 to TRBJ1-1; D perhaps matches TRBD1 (6 bases). Germline CDR1 reads DFQATT; CDR2 reads SNEGSKA (reference sequence). The CDR3 contains 14 residues. The germline V and J ends were trimmed by 5 bases and 2 bases, with 15 bases remaining between them.

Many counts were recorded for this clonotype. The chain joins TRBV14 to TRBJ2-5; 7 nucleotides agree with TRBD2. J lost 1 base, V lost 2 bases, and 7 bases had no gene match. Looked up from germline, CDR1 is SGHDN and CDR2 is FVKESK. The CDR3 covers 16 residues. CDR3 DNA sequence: TGTGCCAGCAGCCAATTTAGGAGCGGGGCCCAAGAGACCCAGTACTTC. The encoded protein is CASSQFRSGAQETQYF.

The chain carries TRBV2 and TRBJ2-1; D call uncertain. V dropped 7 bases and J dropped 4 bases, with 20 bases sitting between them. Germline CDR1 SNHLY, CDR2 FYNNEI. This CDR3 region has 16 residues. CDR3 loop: CASTNAWGPRYNEQFF. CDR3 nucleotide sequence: TGTGCCAGCACCAACGCCTGGGGTCCGAGATACAATGAGCAGTTCTTC.

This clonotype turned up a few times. The CDR3 reads CSVAGSRSLPPRRVEETQYF. CDR3 coding DNA: TGCAGCGTTGCCGGGAGTCGAAGCCTGCCCCCTCGGCGGGTCGAAGAGACCCAGTACTTC. The chain employs TRBV29-1 and TRBJ2-5; D is perhaps TRBD2 (6 bases). This CDR3 region has 20 residues. V was clipped by 4 bases and J by 3 bases, with 33 bases between them. Germline CDR1 is SQVTM and CDR2 is ANQGSEA. The variable domain in full, completed from reference TRBV29-1 and TRBJ2-5, reads SAVISQKPSRDICQRGTSLTIQCQVDSQVTMMFWYRQQPGQSLTLIATANQGSEATYESGFVIDKFPISRPNLTFSTLTVSNMSPEDSSIYLCSVAGSRSLPPRRVEETQYFGPGTRLLVL.

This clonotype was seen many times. This CDR3 is CASSKTGAATNEKLFF. CDR3 DNA sequence: TGTGCCAGCAGTAAGACAGGGGCCGCAACTAATGAAAAACTGTTTTTT. J is TRBJ1-4 and V is TRBV28; 8 nucleotides agree with TRBD1. Germline assignment: CDR1 MDHEN and CDR2 SYDVKM. CDR3 length: 16 amino acids. Trimming at V came to 5 bases and at J to 0 bases, leaving 5 bases not matched to a gene.

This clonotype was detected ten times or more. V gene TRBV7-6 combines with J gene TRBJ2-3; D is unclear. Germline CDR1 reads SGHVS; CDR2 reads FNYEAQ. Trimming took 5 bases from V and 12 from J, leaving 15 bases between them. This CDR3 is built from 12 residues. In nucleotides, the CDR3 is TGTGCCAGCAGCCGCGGACCGTATGATCAGTATTTT. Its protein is CASSRGPYDQYF.

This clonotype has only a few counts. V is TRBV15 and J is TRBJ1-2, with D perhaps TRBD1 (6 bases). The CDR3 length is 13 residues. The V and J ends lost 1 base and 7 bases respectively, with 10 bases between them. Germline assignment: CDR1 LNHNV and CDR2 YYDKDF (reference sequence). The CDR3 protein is CATSRGIQGGYTF. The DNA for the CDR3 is TGTGCCACCAGCAGAGGCATACAGGGTGGCTACACCTTC.

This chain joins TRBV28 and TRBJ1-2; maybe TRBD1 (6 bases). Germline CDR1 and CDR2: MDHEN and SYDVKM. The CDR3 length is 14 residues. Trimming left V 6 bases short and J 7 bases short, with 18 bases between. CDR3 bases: TGTGCCAGCAGCCAAATCGGGACACTGGTTGGCTACACCTTC. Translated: CASSQIGTLVGYTF.

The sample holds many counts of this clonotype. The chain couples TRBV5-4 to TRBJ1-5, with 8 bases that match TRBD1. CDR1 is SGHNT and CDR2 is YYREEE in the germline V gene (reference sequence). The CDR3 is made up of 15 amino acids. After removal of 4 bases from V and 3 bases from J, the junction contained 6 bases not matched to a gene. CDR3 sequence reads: CASSQTGAANQPQHF. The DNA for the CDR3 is TGTGCCAGCAGCCAGACAGGGGCCGCCAATCAGCCCCAGCATTTT. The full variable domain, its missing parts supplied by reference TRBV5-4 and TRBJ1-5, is ETGVTQSPTHLIKTRGQQVTLRCSSQSGHNTVSWYQQALGQGPQFIFQYYREEENGRGNFPPRFSGLQFPNYSSELNVNALELDDSALYLCASSQTGAANQPQHFGDGTRLSIL.

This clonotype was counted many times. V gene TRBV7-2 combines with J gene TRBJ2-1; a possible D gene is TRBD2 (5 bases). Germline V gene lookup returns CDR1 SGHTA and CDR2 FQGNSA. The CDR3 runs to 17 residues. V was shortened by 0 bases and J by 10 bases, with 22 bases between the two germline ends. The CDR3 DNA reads TGTGCCAGCAGCTTAGCTAGGGTGAGTGGTGTGCCGGGAGAGCAGTTCTTC. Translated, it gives CASSLARVSGVPGEQFF.

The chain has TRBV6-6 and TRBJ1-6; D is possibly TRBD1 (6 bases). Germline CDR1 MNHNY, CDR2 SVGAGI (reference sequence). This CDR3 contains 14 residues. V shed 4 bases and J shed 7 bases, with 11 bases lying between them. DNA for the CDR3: TGTGCCAGCAGTTCGGACAGCAAGAATTCACCCCTCCACTTT. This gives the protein CASSSDSKNSPLHF.

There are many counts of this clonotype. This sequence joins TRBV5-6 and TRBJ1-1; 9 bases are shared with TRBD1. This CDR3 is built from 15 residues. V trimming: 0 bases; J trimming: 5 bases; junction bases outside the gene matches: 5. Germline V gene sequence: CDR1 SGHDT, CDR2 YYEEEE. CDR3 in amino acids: CASSLGYRGRTEAFF. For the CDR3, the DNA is TGTGCCAGCAGCTTGGGTTACAGGGGGCGAACTGAAGCTTTCTTT.

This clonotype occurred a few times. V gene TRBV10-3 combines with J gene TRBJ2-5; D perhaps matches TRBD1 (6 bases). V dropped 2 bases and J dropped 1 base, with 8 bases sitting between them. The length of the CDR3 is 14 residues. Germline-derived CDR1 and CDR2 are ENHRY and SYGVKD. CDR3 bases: TGTGCCATCAGTGAGCCAGGGGCCCAAGAGACCCAGTACTTC. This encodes CAISEPGAQETQYF.

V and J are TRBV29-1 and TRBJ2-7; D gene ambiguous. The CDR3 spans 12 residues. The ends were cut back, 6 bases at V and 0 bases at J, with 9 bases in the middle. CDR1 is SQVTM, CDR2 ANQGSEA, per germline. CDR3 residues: CSVIRPSYEQYF. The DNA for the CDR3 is TGCAGCGTCATCAGACCCTCCTACGAGCAGTACTTC.

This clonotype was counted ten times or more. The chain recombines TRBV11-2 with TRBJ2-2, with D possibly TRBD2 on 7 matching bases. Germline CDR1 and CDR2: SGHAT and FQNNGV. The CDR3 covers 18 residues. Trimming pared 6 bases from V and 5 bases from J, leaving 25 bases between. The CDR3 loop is CASRLEWAGALRTGELFF. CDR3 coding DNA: TGTGCCAGCAGACTAGAATGGGCGGGGGCCCTGAGGACCGGGGAGCTGTTTTTT.

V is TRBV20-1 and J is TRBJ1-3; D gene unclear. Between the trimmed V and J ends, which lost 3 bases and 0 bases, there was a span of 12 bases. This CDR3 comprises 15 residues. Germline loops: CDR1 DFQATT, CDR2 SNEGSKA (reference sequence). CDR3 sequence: CSASSTTGSGNTIYF. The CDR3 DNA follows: TGCAGTGCTAGTAGTACCACGGGCTCTGGAAACACCATATATTTT.

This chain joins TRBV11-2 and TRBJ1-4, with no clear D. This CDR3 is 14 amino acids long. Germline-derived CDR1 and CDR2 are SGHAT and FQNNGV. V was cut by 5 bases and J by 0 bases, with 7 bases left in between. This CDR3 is CASSPQSTNEKLFF. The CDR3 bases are TGTGCCAGCAGCCCGCAATCAACTAATGAAAAACTGTTTTTT. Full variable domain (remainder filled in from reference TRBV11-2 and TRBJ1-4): EAGVAQSPRYKIIEKRQSVAFWCNPISGHATLYWYQQILGQGPKLLIQFQNNGVVDDSQLPKDRFSAERLKGVDSTLKIQPAKLEDSAVYLCASSPQSTNEKLFFGSGTQLSVL.

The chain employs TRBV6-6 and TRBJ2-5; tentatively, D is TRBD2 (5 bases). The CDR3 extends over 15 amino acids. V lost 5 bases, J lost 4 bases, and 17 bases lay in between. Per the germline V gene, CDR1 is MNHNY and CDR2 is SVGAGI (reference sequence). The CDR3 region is CASSQFAGGGETQYF. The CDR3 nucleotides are TGTGCCAGCAGTCAATTTGCGGGTGGTGGAGAGACCCAGTACTTC.

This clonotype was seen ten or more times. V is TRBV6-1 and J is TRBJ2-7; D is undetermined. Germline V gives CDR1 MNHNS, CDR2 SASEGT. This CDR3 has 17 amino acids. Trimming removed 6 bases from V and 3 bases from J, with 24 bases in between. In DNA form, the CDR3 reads TGTGCCAGCAGCGAACAAGGACCCCACTCCTCGAACTACGAGCAGTACTTC. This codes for CASSEQGPHSSNYEQYF.

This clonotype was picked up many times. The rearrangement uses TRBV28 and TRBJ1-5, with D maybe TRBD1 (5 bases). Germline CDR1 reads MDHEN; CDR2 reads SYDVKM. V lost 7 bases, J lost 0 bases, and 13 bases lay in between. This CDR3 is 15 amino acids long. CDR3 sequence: CASMSGGVSNQPQHF. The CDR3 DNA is TGTGCCAGCATGTCGGGAGGGGTTAGCAATCAGCCCCAGCATTTT.

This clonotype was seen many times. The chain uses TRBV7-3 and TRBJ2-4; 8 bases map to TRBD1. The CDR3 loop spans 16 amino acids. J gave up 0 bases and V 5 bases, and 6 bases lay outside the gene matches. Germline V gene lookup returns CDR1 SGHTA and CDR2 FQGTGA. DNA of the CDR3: TGTGCCAGCAGCCCCATACAGGGGGTAGCCAAAAACATTCAGTACTTC. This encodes CASSPIQGVAKNIQYF.

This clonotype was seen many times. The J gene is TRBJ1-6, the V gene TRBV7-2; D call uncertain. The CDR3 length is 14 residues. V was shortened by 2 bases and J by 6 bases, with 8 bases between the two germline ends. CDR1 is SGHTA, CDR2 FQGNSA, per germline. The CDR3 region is CASSLRQSNSPLHF. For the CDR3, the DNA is TGTGCCAGCAGCTTAAGGCAGAGTAATTCACCCCTCCACTTT.

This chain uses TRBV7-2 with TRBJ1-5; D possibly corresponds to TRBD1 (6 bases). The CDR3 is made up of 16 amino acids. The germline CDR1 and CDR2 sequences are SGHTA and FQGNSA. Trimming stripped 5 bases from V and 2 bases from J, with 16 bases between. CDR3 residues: CASSPGGGGRNQPQHF. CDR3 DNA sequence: TGTGCCAGCAGCCCGGGGGGAGGGGGACGCAATCAGCCCCAGCATTTT.